This passage covers 28 T cell receptor beta chains from one sample sequenced in a study of molecular identifiers for immune sequencing clone quantification. Using its own MiXCR run on the PCR reads, TCRdb lists one record per CDR3 protein. The profile shows 400,000 to 600,000 distinct CDR3 sequences, 20% to 25% of them singletons. Sequenced material: naive CD8+ T cells from blood, with Jurkat cell RNA spiked in. Subset meaning: FACS-sorted CD8+CD4-CCR7+CD45RA+ naive T cells. Source of these receptors: a human donor in good health. Some libraries in this study had Jurkat cell RNA spiked in.

This chain uses TRBV28 with TRBJ2-1, with D perhaps TRBD1 or TRBD2 (5 bases each). The CDR3 is 14 amino acids. Germline V gives CDR1 MDHEN, CDR2 SYDVKM. V lost 2 bases, J lost 2 bases, and 7 bases lay in between. This chain's CDR3 is CASSLGTAYNEQFF. The CDR3 DNA sequence: TGTGCCAGCAGTTTAGGGACGGCCTACAATGAGCAGTTCTTC. The entire variable domain, with the rest obtained from reference TRBV28 and TRBJ2-1, is as follows: DVKVTQSSRYLVKRTGEKVFLECVQDMDHENMFWYRQDPGLGLRLIYFSYDVKMKEKGDIPEGYSVSREKKERFSLILESASTNQTSMYLCASSLGTAYNEQFFGPGTRLTVL.

In this sample, this clonotype turned up a few times. The J gene is TRBJ2-1, the V gene TRBV4-3, with D hard to call. Trimming shortened V by 2 bases and J by 3 bases, and 14 bases separated the two germline ends. The CDR3 covers 16 residues. CDR1 LGHNA and CDR2 YSLEER come from the germline V gene. The CDR3: CASSQPGPGGYNEQFF. The DNA of the CDR3 is TGCGCCAGCAGCCAACCTGGACCCGGCGGCTACAATGAGCAGTTCTTC.

Worth noting for this clonotype: A much larger clone lies one base from this, so it may be a read error. V usage is TRBV5-6 and J usage is TRBJ2-1; the match to TRBD2 covers 7 bases. Germline trimming cut 3 bases from V and 7 bases from J; bases unmatched to any gene: 13. The CDR3 consists of 16 residues. The germline CDR1 and CDR2 sequences are SGHDT and YYEEEE. Here the CDR3 reads CASSSRFGGGRNEQFF. The CDR3 region has the DNA TGTGCCAGCAGCTCGCGTTTTGGCGGGGGTCGAAATGAGCAGTTCTTC.

CDR3 bases: TGTGCCAGCAGCCACCGGGACAGGGTGGGCTACGAGCAGTACTTC. It codes for CASSHRDRVGYEQYF. J is TRBJ2-7 and V is TRBV7-9, with TRBD1 matching 9 bases. Per the germline V gene, CDR1 is SEHNR and CDR2 is FQNEAQ (reference sequence). CDR3 length: 15 amino acids. Trimming took 5 bases from V and 3 from J; bases not matched to a gene: 8.

The CDR3 loop reads CASVLTRPAGESRTGELFF. The CDR3, as DNA: TGTGCCAGCGTCCTAACTCGGCCAGCGGGAGAAAGTCGCACCGGGGAGCTGTTTTTT. The V and J genes are TRBV2 and TRBJ2-2; 8 nucleotides line up with TRBD2. The V segment lost 8 bases and the J segment 4 bases; nucleotides outside the gene matches: 21. This CDR3 has 19 residues. Per the germline V gene, CDR1 is SNHLY and CDR2 is FYNNEI.

This chain uses TRBV6-2 or TRBV6-3 with TRBJ2-7; D is uncertain. The germline V gene has CDR1 MNHEY and CDR2 SVGEGT. CDR3 length: 14 residues. V lost 0 bases, J lost 2 bases, and 8 bases lay in between. CDR3 in DNA: TGTGCCAGCAGTTACTCGTCGCTAGCCTACGAGCAGTACTTC. Encoded protein: CASSYSSLAYEQYF.

The gene calls are TRBV11-2 and TRBJ2-6; 7 bases map to TRBD1. With 5 bases clipped from V and 2 bases from J, the junction kept 18 bases outside the gene matches. CDR1 is SGHAT, CDR2 FQNNGV, per germline. The CDR3 has 20 amino acids. The CDR3: CASSLRPGGLARPGANVLTF. The CDR3 nucleotides are TGTGCCAGCAGCCTCCGCCCAGGGGGTCTTGCCCGTCCTGGGGCCAACGTCCTGACTTTC.

This clonotype was observed many times. The chain links TRBV3-1 to TRBJ2-7, with TRBD2 as a possible D gene (7 bases). Trimming pared 4 bases from V and 6 bases from J, leaving 16 bases between. Germline values: CDR1 LGHDT, CDR2 YNNKEL (reference sequence). The CDR3 sequence is 14 residues long. CDR3 nucleotides: TGTGCCAGCAGCCCACCTTTGGGAGGGGGCGAGCAGTACTTC. The encoded protein is CASSPPLGGGEQYF.

At least ten counts were recorded for this clonotype. The chain is built from TRBV7-6 and TRBJ1-4; D remains unclear. Germline assignment: CDR1 SGHVS and CDR2 FNYEAQ. This CDR3 is built from 11 residues. Trimming left V 5 bases short and J 8 bases short, with 6 bases between. This CDR3 reads CASSPGEKLFF. In nucleotides, the CDR3 is TGTGCCAGCAGCCCTGGGGAAAAACTGTTTTTT.

This clonotype has at least ten counts. V usage is TRBV29-1 and J usage is TRBJ2-7; 8 bases agree with TRBD1. The CDR3 spans 13 residues. Trimming removed 4 bases from V and 2 bases from J; junction bases left unmatched: 4. Looked up from germline, CDR1 is SQVTM and CDR2 is ANQGSEA. CDR3 residues: CSVGAGGPYEQYF. The DNA for the CDR3 is TGCAGCGTTGGGGCAGGGGGCCCCTACGAGCAGTACTTC.

With respect to this clonotype: This could be a read error, since a much larger clone is one nucleotide away. The CDR3: CASSSAGENIQYF. For the CDR3, the DNA is TGTGCCAGCAGTTCAGCGGGGGAAAACATTCAGTACTTC. The chain joins TRBV5-4 to TRBJ2-4, with 8 nucleotides matching TRBD2. V was pared by 5 bases and J by 5 bases, with 3 bases of the junction left unmatched. The germline V gene has CDR1 SGHNT and CDR2 YYREEE (reference sequence). The CDR3 is made up of 13 amino acids.

DNA for the CDR3: TGTGCCAGCAGCTTGGATCGGGGAGGGGGCGCACGGTCCTACGAGCAGTACTTC. Translation: CASSLDRGGGARSYEQYF. The chain joins TRBV5-6 to TRBJ2-7; D is perhaps TRBD1 or TRBD2 (7 bases each). The CDR3 extends over 18 amino acids. V was pared by 0 bases and J by 1 base, with 20 bases between. Germline V gene data show CDR1 as SGHDT and CDR2 as YYEEEE. Using reference TRBV5-6 and TRBJ2-7 for the parts outside the CDR3, the full variable domain is DAGVTQSPTHLIKTRGQQVTLRCSPKSGHDTVSWYQQALGQGPQFIFQYYEEEERQRGNFPDRFSGHQFPNYSSELNVNALLLGDSALYLCASSLDRGGGARSYEQYFGPGTRLTVT.

This clonotype was counted ten times or more. The genes are TRBV7-6 and TRBJ2-3; unclear D gene. Germline CDR1 is SGHVS and CDR2 is FNYEAQ. The CDR3 contains 15 residues. The V end lost 5 bases, the J end lost 2 bases, and 14 bases lay between the germline ends. CDR3 sequence: CASSRLSGVTDTQYF. The CDR3 DNA sequence: TGTGCCAGCAGCCGTTTGAGTGGGGTCACAGATACGCAGTATTTT.

There are many counts of this clonotype. V gene TRBV6-2 or TRBV6-3 combines with J gene TRBJ1-1; 9 bases map to TRBD1. The trim removed 10 bases at V and 3 bases at J, leaving 6 bases unmatched. This CDR3 is 13 amino acids long. From germline, CDR1 is MNHEY and CDR2 SVGEGT. The CDR3 region is CAIWTGDHTEAFF. In DNA, the CDR3 is TGTGCCATTTGGACAGGGGACCACACTGAAGCTTTCTTT.

This clonotype was counted at least ten times. The gene calls are TRBV29-1 and TRBJ1-3; tentative D call: TRBD1 (5 bases). The germline CDR1 and CDR2 sequences are SQVTM and ANQGSEA. The ends were cut back, 7 bases at V and 0 bases at J, with 7 bases in the middle. CDR3 length: 12 amino acids. The CDR3 coding sequence is TGCAGCGGGAGGGGCTCTGGAAACACCATATATTTT. Translation: CSGRGSGNTIYF.

The gene calls are TRBV9 and TRBJ2-7, with no clear D. V lost 0 bases, J lost 2 bases, and 9 bases lay in between. This CDR3 comprises 14 residues. CDR1 is SGDLS and CDR2 is YYNGEE in the germline V gene. CDR3 nucleotide sequence: TGTGCCAGCAGCGTAGGCCCCAAACCCTACGAGCAGTACTTC. The encoded protein is CASSVGPKPYEQYF.

Note on this clonotype: This may arise from a read error, as a much more abundant clone is one base away. The chain is built from TRBV6-6 and TRBJ1-1, with D unclear. CDR1 and CDR2 from the germline V gene are MNHNY and SVGAGI (reference sequence). The CDR3 spans 15 residues. CDR3 bases: TGTGCCGGCAGTTTACCACGGACGGTGAACACTGAAGCTTTCTTT. Translation gives CAGSLPRTVNTEAFF.

This clonotype was observed many times. This rearrangement joins TRBV5-6 to TRBJ1-2; a weak D match, TRBD1 (5 bases). Germline CDR1 is SGHDT and CDR2 is YYEEEE. The CDR3 is made up of 16 amino acids. V lost 0 bases and J lost 1, with 13 bases in between. The CDR3 bases are TGTGCCAGCAGCTTGGCAGGGCACCTACTTAACTATGGCTACACCTTC. This translates into CASSLAGHLLNYGYTF.

V is TRBV7-2 and J is TRBJ2-7; D perhaps matches TRBD1 (6 bases). The CDR3 runs to 15 residues. The germline V and J ends were trimmed by 3 bases and 2 bases, with 14 bases remaining between them. Per the germline V gene, CDR1 is SGHTA and CDR2 is FQGNSA. CDR3 amino acids: CASSFWDTTAYEQYF. In DNA form, the CDR3 reads TGTGCCAGCAGCTTCTGGGACACAACCGCCTACGAGCAGTACTTC.

This clonotype was detected many times. This chain connects TRBV19 to TRBJ2-1; D gene ambiguous. The V end was cut by 5 bases, the J end by 9 bases, with 11 bases between. Germline CDR1 reads LNHDA; CDR2 reads SQIVND (reference sequence). This CDR3 has 12 residues. The CDR3 loop is CASSVVGGEQFF. In DNA, the CDR3 is TGTGCCAGTAGTGTCGTAGGCGGTGAGCAGTTCTTC. The entire variable domain, with the rest obtained from reference TRBV19 and TRBJ2-1, is as follows: DGGITQSPKYLFRKEGQNVTLSCEQNLNHDAMYWYRQDPGQGLRLIYYSQIVNDFQKGDIAEGYSVSREKKESFPLTVTSAQKNPTAFYLCASSVVGGEQFFGPGTRLTVL.

This clonotype has just a few counts. The CDR3 reads CASSFGTGFSADTQYF. The CDR3 region has the DNA TGTGCCAGCAGTTTCGGGACAGGGTTCAGTGCAGATACGCAGTATTTT. The chain uses TRBV6-2 or TRBV6-3 and TRBJ2-3; 9 positions agree with TRBD1. V trimming: 4 bases; J trimming: 4 bases; junction bases outside the gene matches: 9. The CDR3 consists of 16 residues. The germline CDR1 and CDR2 sequences are MNHEY and SVGEGT.

The chain joins TRBV18 to TRBJ1-1; D not resolved. The CDR3 totals 15 residues. CDR1 KGHSH and CDR2 LQKENI come from the germline V gene. V lost 5 bases and J lost 3, with 16 bases in between. The CDR3 nucleotides are TGTGCCAGCTCAAAAGACCCCCTCTGGGACACTGAAGCTTTCTTT. It codes for CASSKDPLWDTEAFF.

This clonotype was detected ten times or more. The chain is built from TRBV7-6 and TRBJ2-3, with TRBD1 matching 7 bases. The V and J ends lost 3 bases and 1 base, in that order; junction bases with no gene match: 1. The CDR3 extends over 14 amino acids. Germline V gives CDR1 SGHVS, CDR2 FNYEAQ. For the CDR3, the DNA is TGTGCCAGCAGCTTCGGGACAGGCACAGATACGCAGTATTTT. Its translation: CASSFGTGTDTQYF.

Only a few counts were recorded for this clonotype. The chain links TRBV6-6 to TRBJ2-4; D call uncertain. The CDR3 spans 12 residues. Germline CDR1 and CDR2: MNHNY and SVGAGI (reference sequence). The V end was cut by 4 bases, the J end by 4 bases, with 5 bases between. The CDR3 loop reads CASSWEKNIQYF. The CDR3 DNA sequence: TGTGCCAGCAGTTGGGAAAAAAACATTCAGTACTTC.

The chain uses TRBV6-2 or TRBV6-3 and TRBJ2-1, with 8 bases identical to TRBD2. The CDR3 loop spans 15 amino acids. The trim removed 5 bases at V and 5 bases at J, leaving 8 bases unmatched. Germline V gene lookup returns CDR1 MNHEY and CDR2 SVGEGT. The CDR3 nucleotides read TGTGCCAGCAGTCTTTATAGCGGGACGAACAATGAGCAGTTCTTC. Translating gives CASSLYSGTNNEQFF.

This clonotype was recorded many times. The chain carries TRBV7-9 and TRBJ2-7; 7 bases map to TRBD2. Unmatched junction bases numbered 5, after V lost 4 bases and J lost 2 bases. CDR1 and CDR2 from the germline V gene are SEHNR and FQNEAQ (reference sequence). This CDR3 is built from 14 residues. Here the CDR3 reads CASSSGLTAYEQYF. The CDR3 coding sequence is TGTGCCAGCAGCTCGGGACTAACGGCCTACGAGCAGTACTTC.

This clonotype was seen ten or more times. The J gene is TRBJ2-7, the V gene TRBV11-2; D unresolved. Germline CDR1 SGHAT, CDR2 FQNNGV. Deletions cut 5 bases from V and 3 bases from J, with 8 bases between. The CDR3 covers 12 residues. Here the CDR3 reads CASSPPVYEQYF. As DNA, the CDR3 is TGTGCCAGCAGCCCCCCCGTCTACGAGCAGTACTTC.

The J gene is TRBJ2-7, the V gene TRBV6-5; tentatively, D is TRBD1 (7 bases). This CDR3 region has 15 residues. Germline values: CDR1 MNHEY, CDR2 SVGAGI. The V gene lost 4 bases and the J gene lost 7 bases, with 20 bases spanning the gap. The CDR3 loop is CASSSFRGAKEEQYF. CDR3 sequence (DNA): TGTGCCAGCAGTTCTTTCAGGGGGGCGAAGGAAGAGCAGTACTTC.